This TCR beta chain is from a study of shared clonotypes between healthy human individuals. General observations from the study: Researchers sampled blood only, noting tissue repertoires likely differ.

On this clone: Antigen: not known.

Naivety among CD8 cells was defined by CD45RO negativity and positive CCR7 selection, thereby excluding terminally differentiated effector memory CD45RA+ cells. After removal of 7 bases from V and 1 base from J, the junction contained 13 bases not matched to a gene. The germline V gene encodes CDR1 MNHEY and CDR2 SMNVEV (reference sequence). The CDR3 contains 17 residues. Libraries were prepared by immunoSEQ multiplex PCR; TCRdb keeps only in-frame clonotypes and omits some of them. The sample yields around 2.1 million clones, roughly 91% seen once. The TCR sequence derives from a man younger than 35 in good health. Some clones in this sample may be carry-over from other donors' samples. The chain couples TRBV27 to TRBJ2-3, with 8 bases aligning to TRBD2. Material for sequencing was naive CD8+ T cells from PBMCs. This CDR3 is CASTPSGGRLRTDTQYF. CDR3 DNA: TGTGCCAGCACCCCGTCGGGCGGGAGGCTCCGCACAGATACGCAGTATTTT.